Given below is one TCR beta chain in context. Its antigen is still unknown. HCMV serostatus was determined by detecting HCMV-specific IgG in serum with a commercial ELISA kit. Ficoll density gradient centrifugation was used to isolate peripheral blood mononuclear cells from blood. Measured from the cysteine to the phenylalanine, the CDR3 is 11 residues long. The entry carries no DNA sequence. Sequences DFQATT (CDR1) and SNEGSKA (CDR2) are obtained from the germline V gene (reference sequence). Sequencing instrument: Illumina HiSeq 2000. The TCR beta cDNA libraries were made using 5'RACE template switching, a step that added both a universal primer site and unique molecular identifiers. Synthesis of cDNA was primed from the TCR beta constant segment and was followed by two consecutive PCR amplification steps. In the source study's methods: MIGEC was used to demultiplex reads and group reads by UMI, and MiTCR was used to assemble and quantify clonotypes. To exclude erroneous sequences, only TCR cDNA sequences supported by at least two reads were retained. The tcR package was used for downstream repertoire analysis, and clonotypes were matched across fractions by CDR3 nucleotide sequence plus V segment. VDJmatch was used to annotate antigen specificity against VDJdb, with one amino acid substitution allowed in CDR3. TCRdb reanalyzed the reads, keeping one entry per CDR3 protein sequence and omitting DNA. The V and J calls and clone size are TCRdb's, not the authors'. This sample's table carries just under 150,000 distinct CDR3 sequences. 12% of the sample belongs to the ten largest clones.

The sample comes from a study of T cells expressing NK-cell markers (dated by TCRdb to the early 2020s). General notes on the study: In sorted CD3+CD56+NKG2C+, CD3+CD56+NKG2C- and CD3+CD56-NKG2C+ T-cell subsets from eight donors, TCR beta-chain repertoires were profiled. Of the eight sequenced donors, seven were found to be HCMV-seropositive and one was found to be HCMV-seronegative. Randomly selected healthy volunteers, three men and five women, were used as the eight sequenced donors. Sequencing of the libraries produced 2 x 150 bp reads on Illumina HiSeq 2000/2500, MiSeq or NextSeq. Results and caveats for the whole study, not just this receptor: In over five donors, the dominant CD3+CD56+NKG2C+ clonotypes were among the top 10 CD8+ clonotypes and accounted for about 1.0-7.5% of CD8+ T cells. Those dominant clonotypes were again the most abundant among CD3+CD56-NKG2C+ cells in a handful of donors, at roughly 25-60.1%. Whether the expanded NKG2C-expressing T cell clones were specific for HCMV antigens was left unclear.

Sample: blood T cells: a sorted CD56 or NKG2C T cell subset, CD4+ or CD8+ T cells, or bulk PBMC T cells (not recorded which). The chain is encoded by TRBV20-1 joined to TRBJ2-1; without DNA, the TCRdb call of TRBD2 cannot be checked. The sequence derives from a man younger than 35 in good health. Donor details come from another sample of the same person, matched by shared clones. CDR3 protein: CSEGLTNEQFF.